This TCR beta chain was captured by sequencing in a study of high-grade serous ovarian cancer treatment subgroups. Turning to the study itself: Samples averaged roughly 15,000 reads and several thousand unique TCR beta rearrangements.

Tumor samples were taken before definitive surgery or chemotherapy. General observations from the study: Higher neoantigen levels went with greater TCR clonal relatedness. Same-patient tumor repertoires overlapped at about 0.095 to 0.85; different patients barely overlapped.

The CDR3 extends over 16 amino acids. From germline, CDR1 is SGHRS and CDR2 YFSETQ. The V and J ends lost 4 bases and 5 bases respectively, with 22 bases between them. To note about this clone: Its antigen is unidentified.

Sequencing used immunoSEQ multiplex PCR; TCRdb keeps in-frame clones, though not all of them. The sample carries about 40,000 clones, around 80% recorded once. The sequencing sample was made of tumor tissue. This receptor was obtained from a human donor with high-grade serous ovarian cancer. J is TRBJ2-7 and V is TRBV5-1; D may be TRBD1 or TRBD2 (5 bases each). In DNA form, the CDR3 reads TGCGCCAGCAGCGTCCCCTTTGGGGGAGAACCACACGAGCAGTACTTC. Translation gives CASSVPFGGEPHEQYF.